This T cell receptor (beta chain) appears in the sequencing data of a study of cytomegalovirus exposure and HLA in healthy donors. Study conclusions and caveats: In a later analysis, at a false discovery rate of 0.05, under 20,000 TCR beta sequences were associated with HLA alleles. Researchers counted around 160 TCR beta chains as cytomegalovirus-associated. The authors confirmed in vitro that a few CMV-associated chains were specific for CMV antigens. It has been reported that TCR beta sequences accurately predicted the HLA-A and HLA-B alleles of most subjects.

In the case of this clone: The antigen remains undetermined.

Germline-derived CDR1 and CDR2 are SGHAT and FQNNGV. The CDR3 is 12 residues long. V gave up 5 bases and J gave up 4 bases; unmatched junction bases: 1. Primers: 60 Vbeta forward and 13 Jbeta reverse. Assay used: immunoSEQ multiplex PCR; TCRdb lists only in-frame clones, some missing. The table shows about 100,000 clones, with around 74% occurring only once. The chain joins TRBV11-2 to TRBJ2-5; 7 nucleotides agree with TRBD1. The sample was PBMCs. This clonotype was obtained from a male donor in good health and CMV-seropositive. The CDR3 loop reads CASSNRGETQYF. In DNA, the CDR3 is TGTGCCAGCAGCAACAGGGGAGAGACCCAGTACTTC.